The 6 T cell receptor beta chains in this list originate from one sample, sequenced in a study of T cell changes during pregnancy in multiple sclerosis. Repertoires were generated with immunoSEQ multiplex PCR, while TCRdb's copy carries only in-frame clones and drops some. This table holds 90,000 to 120,000 clones, 85% to 95% found once. The sample in question was peripheral blood, obtained in the second trimester of pregnancy. The receptors here all came from a female donor with multiple sclerosis, enrolled in a pregnancy study.

The rearrangement uses TRBV5-4 and TRBJ1-1, with TRBD1 as a possible D gene (6 bases). The CDR3 is 12 residues long. Germline V gene data show CDR1 as SGHNT and CDR2 as YYREEE (reference sequence). The CDR3 sequence is CASTGSGTEAFF. CDR3 bases: TGTGCTTCGACAGGTTCGGGGACTGAAGCTTTCTTT.

The chain uses TRBV2 and TRBJ2-1; 8 nucleotides line up with TRBD2. Trimming took 1 base from V and 2 from J; bases not matched to a gene: 1. The CDR3 loop spans 15 amino acids. Germline CDR1 SNHLY, CDR2 FYNNEI. CDR3 region: CASSEVLAAYNEQFF. CDR3 nucleotide sequence: TGTGCCAGCAGTGAAGTACTAGCGGCCTACAATGAGCAGTTCTTC.

The chain links TRBV5-5 to TRBJ1-1; TRBD1 matches 7 bases. There are 20 residues in the CDR3. The trim removed 4 bases at V and 5 bases at J, leaving 26 bases unmatched. Per the germline V gene, CDR1 is SGHKS and CDR2 is YYEKEE (reference sequence). The CDR3 DNA reads as TGTGCCAGCAGCCCCAGAGGGAGACAGGGAAAAATGGAAATTCGGACTGAAGCTTTCTTT. Translation gives CASSPRGRQGKMEIRTEAFF.

The chain links TRBV5-6 to TRBJ2-1; D is possibly TRBD1 (6 bases). V was shortened by 1 base and J by 4 bases, with 12 bases between the two germline ends. Germline V lookup: CDR1 SGHDT, CDR2 YYEEEE. The CDR3 is made up of 15 amino acids. This CDR3 reads CASSLLGQTYNEQFF. As DNA, the CDR3 is TGTGCCAGCAGCTTGTTGGGACAAACTTACAATGAGCAGTTCTTC.

The gene calls are TRBV7-9 and TRBJ1-1; D perhaps matches TRBD1 (6 bases). The ends were cut back, 5 bases at V and 1 base at J, with 17 bases in the middle. The germline CDR1 and CDR2 sequences are SEHNR and FQNEAQ (reference sequence). The CDR3 loop spans 16 amino acids. Here the CDR3 reads CASSPGAGVENTEAFF. The CDR3 nucleotides are TGTGCCAGCAGCCCAGGGGCGGGGGTAGAGAACACTGAAGCTTTCTTT.

The chain is built from TRBV28 and TRBJ1-4; D uncertain. The CDR3 is made up of 11 amino acids. The V gene lost 8 bases and the J gene lost 3 bases, with 4 bases spanning the gap. Germline CDR1 and CDR2: MDHEN and SYDVKM. The CDR3 coding sequence is TGTGCCAGCCTAGCTAATGAAAAACTGTTTTTT. Its translation is CASLANEKLFF.